The next 12 T cell receptor beta chains were all read from a single sample in a study of cytomegalovirus exposure and HLA in healthy donors. This PCR relied on a set of 60 Vbeta primers and 13 Jbeta primers. Clones were sequenced by immunoSEQ multiplex PCR, and TCRdb holds only the in-frame ones, with some missing. The repertoire consists of 68,000 or so clones, with about 82% occurring once and the leading ten covering more than 4%. The specimen was PBMCs. Source of these receptors: a woman in her thirties in good health and CMV-seronegative.

The chain has TRBV30 and TRBJ1-3, with a tentative D call TRBD1 (6 bases). V was cut by 0 bases and J by 4 bases, with 22 bases left in between. There are 18 residues in the CDR3. Germline assignment: CDR1 GTSNPN and CDR2 SVGIG (reference sequence). The CDR3 is CAWSVPLGAGLSGNTIYF. In nucleotides, the CDR3 is TGTGCCTGGAGTGTACCCCTGGGGGCAGGGCTCTCCGGAAACACCATATATTTT.

The rearrangement links TRBV30 to TRBJ1-5; D is possibly TRBD1 (6 bases). Between the trimmed V and J ends, which lost 4 bases and 3 bases, there was a span of 16 bases. This CDR3 is built from 15 residues. Looked up from germline, CDR1 is GTSNPN and CDR2 is SVGIG (reference sequence). The CDR3 nucleotides read TGTGCCTGGAAGTCTCCAACAGGGCCCAATCAGCCCCAGCATTTT. This codes for CAWKSPTGPNQPQHF. The full variable domain, rest sourced from reference TRBV30 and TRBJ1-5, is SQTIHQWPATLVQPVGSPLSLECTVEGTSNPNLYWYRQAAGRGLQLLFYSVGIGQISSEVPQNLSASRPQDRQFILSSKKLLLSDSGFYLCAWKSPTGPNQPQHFGDGTRLSIL.

The rearrangement joins TRBV7-7 to TRBJ2-3, with TRBD2 as a possible D gene (7 bases). V was pared by 4 bases and J by 6 bases, with 17 bases between. Germline loops: CDR1 SSHAT, CDR2 FNYEAQ (reference sequence). This CDR3 has 15 amino acids. CDR3 nucleotide sequence: TGTGCCAGCAGCTATACTGGGGGGCGGGGGGATACGCAGTATTTT. Encoded protein: CASSYTGGRGDTQYF.

This clone was picked up a small number of times. This sequence joins TRBV5-1 and TRBJ1-1; possibly TRBD1 for D (5 bases). CDR3 length equals 15 residues. The germline gives CDR1 SGHRS, CDR2 YFSETQ. V lost 4 bases and J lost 1, with 14 bases in between. The CDR3 DNA is TGCGCCAGCAGCGGTTCGACAGATAAGAACACTGAAGCTTTCTTT. Translation gives CASSGSTDKNTEAFF.

The chain uses TRBV9 and TRBJ2-7; tentatively, D is TRBD2 (5 bases). Germline V gene lookup returns CDR1 SGDLS and CDR2 YYNGEE. The CDR3 is 14 amino acids. Trimming removed 8 bases from V and 2 bases from J, with 17 bases in between. The CDR3 region has the DNA TGTGCCAGTTCCGCGGGCCTATCCACCTACGAGCAGTACTTC. Amino acids: CASSAGLSTYEQYF.

This chain links TRBV6-5 with TRBJ2-7, with 10 bases that match TRBD1. There are 15 residues in the CDR3. The V gene end was trimmed by 6 bases and the J gene end by 2 bases; junction bases not matched to a gene: 7. The V gene's germline CDR1 is MNHEY and CDR2 SVGAGI. CDR3: CASSITGTGAYEQYF. The CDR3 DNA reads TGTGCCAGCAGCATCACCGGGACAGGGGCCTACGAGCAGTACTTC.

The sample holds a few counts of this clone. The genes are TRBV6-5 and TRBJ2-1, with D maybe TRBD2 (5 bases). Per germline, CDR1 MNHEY and CDR2 SVGAGI. The CDR3 has 16 residues. Trimming cost V 2 bases and J 6 bases, with 17 bases left between them. For the CDR3, the DNA is TGTGCCAGCAGTTACCAAGGGAGTTCCCGCCTCAATGAGCAGTTCTTC. Protein: CASSYQGSSRLNEQFF.

The chain uses TRBV7-2 and TRBJ1-1, with 9 bases identical to TRBD1. The CDR3 contains 18 residues. Trimming cost V 5 bases and J 1 base; bases outside gene matches: 14. In germline, CDR1 is SGHTA, CDR2 FQGNSA. The CDR3 loop is CASSDDGTGFVQNTEAFF. The CDR3 DNA reads TGTGCCAGCAGCGATGACGGGACAGGGTTTGTCCAGAACACTGAAGCTTTCTTT.

The chain employs TRBV28 and TRBJ1-2; TRBD1 agrees at 7 bases. Germline V CDR1 and CDR2: MDHEN, SYDVKM. V shed 5 bases, J shed 2 bases, and the junction held 14 bases outside the gene matches. This CDR3 contains 17 residues. The CDR3 here is CASSTWDSPHLNYGYTF. CDR3 sequence (DNA): TGTGCCAGCAGTACCTGGGACAGTCCCCACCTAAACTATGGCTACACCTTC.

The J gene is TRBJ2-3, the V gene TRBV7-9; 12 bases agree with TRBD2. This CDR3 contains 16 residues. Germline loops: CDR1 SEHNR, CDR2 FQNEAQ (reference sequence). With 4 bases clipped from V and 5 bases from J, the junction kept 7 bases outside the gene matches. The CDR3 reads CASSYRLAGAGDTQYF. CDR3 DNA sequence: TGTGCCAGCAGCTATAGACTAGCGGGAGCGGGAGATACGCAGTATTTT.

The DNA for the CDR3 is TGTGCCAGCAGCTCCGGACAGTTGAACACTGAAGCTTTCTTT. Encoded protein: CASSSGQLNTEAFF. The chain combines TRBV7-9 with TRBJ1-1, with a tentative D call TRBD1 (6 bases). CDR3 length: 14 amino acids. Germline V CDR1 and CDR2: SEHNR, FQNEAQ (reference sequence). Trimming left V 4 bases short and J 0 bases short, with 9 bases between. Variable domain in full (rest from reference TRBV7-9 and TRBJ1-1): DTGVSQNPRHKITKRGQNVTFRCDPISEHNRLYWYRQTLGQGPEFLTYFQNEAQLEKSRLLSDRFSAERPKGSFSTLEIQRTEQGDSAMYLCASSSGQLNTEAFFGQGTRLTVV.

This rearrangement joins TRBV12-2 to TRBJ2-2; the table's D gene call, TRBD2, was not cross checked with the DNA. TRBV12-2 is flagged as a pseudogene. This CDR3 has 16 amino acids. For the CDR3, the DNA is TGTGCAAGTCGCTTCCGTAGCGGGAGGGAGACCGGGGAGCTGTTTTTT. It is translated as CASRFRSGRETGELFF.